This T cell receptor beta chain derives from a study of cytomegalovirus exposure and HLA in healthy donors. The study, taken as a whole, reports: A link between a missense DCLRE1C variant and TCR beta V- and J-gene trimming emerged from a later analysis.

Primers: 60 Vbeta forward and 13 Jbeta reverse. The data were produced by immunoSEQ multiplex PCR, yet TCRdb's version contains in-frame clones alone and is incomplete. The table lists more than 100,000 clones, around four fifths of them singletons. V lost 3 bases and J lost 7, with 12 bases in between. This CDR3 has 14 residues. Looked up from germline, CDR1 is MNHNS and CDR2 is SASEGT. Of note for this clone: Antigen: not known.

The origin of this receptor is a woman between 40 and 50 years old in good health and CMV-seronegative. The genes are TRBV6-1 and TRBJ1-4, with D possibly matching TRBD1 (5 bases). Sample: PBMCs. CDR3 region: CASSDRVKIEKLFF. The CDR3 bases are TGTGCCAGCAGTGACAGGGTTAAGATTGAAAAACTGTTTTTT.